The present T cell receptor beta chain was sequenced within a study of shared clonotypes between healthy human individuals. Comments on this clone: Its antigen is not identified.

Study-wide results and limits: Genetic and exposure-history diversity was limited by the small donor number. Researchers sampled blood only, noting tissue repertoires likely differ. Of the naive CD4 clonotypes, about 5.4% were shared across a handful of donors.

The CDR3 contains 15 residues. V lost 6 bases and J lost 7; bases outside the gene matches: 9. CDR1 is SGHNT and CDR2 is YYREEE in the germline V gene (reference sequence). The material for each subset, its genomic DNA, was split evenly across several immunoSEQ plates. Method: immunoSEQ multiplex PCR; TCRdb's copy keeps in-frame clones and lacks some. In the table there are 800,000 to 1,200,000 clones, approximately 80% of which are singletons. This TCR came from a man aged 18 to 29 in good health. Some clones in this sample may be carry-over from other donors' samples. Input material: memory CD4+ T cells from PBMCs. This sample's subset: CD45RA-negative fraction. This chain joins TRBV5-4 and TRBJ2-1, with TRBD1 identical over 11 bases. The chain's CDR3 is CASIGGQGAWNEQFF. For the CDR3, the DNA is TGTGCCAGCATTGGAGGACAGGGGGCATGGAATGAGCAGTTCTTC.